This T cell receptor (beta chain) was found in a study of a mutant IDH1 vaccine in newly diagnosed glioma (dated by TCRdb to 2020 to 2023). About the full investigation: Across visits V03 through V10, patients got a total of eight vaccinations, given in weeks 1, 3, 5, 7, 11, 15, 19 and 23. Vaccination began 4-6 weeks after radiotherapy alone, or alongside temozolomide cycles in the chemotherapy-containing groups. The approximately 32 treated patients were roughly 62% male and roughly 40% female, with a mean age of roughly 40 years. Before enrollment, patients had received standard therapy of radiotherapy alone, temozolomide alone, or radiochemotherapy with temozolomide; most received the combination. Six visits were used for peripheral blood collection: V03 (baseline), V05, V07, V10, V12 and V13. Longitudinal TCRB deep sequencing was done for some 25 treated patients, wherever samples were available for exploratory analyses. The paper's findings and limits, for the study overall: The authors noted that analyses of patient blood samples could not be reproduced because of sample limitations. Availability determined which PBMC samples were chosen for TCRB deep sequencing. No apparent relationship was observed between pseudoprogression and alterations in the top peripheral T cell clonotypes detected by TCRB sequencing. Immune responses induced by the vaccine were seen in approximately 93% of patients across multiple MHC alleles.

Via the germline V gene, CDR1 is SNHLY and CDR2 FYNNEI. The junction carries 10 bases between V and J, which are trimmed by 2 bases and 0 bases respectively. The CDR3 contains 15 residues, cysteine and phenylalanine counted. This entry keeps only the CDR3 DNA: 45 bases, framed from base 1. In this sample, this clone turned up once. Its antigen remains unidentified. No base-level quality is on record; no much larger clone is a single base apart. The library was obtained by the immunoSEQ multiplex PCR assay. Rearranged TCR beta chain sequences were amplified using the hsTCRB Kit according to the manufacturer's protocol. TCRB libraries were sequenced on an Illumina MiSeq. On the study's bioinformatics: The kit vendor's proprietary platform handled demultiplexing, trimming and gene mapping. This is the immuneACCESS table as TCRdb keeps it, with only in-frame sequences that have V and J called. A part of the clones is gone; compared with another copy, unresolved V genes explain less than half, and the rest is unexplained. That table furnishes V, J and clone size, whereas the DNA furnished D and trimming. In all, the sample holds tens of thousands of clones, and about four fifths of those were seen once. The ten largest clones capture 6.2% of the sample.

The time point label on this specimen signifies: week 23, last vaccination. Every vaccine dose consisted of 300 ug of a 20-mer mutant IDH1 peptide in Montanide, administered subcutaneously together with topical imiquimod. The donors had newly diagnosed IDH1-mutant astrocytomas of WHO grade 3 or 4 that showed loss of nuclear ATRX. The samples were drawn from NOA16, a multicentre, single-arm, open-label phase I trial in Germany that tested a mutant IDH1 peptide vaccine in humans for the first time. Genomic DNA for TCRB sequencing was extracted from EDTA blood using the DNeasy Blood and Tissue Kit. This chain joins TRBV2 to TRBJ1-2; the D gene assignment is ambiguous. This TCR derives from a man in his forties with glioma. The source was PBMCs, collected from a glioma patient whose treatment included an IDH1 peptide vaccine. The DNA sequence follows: TGTGCCAGCAGTGAACCCAGGATGGCTAACTATGGCTACACCTTC. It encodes CASSEPRMANYGYTF.